Listed below are T cell receptor beta chains from one sample, sequenced in a study of human T cells and chemical hapten exposure. TCRdb redid the calling of the RACE reads with MiXCR, one entry per CDR3 protein. The sample lists 52,000 or so distinct CDR3 sequences, 9.5% to 10% occurring once. The sequencing here drew on whole blood, taken in connection with sensitization to the hapten diphenylcyclopropenone (DPC). These receptors were taken from a man in his forties with alopecia areata. Some clones in this sample may be carry-over from other donors' samples. The CDR3 runs from the conserved cysteine through the conserved F or W. D genes are given only for firm matches. Only part of the rows carry a size: once, few, many, or a class if the clone is expanded.

TGTGCCAGCAGCTTAACACCGACCTACGAGCAGTACTTC	CASSLTPTYEQYF	.	TRBV7-9	TRBJ2-7	13	many
TGTGCCAGCAGTCCCCCGATGGTCTCAGATACGCAGTATTTT	CASSPPMVSDTQYF	.	TRBV28	TRBJ2-3	14	.
TGTGCCAGCAGCACAGGGGGGGAAAACATTCAGTACTTC	CASSTGGENIQYF	.	TRBV7-6	TRBJ2-4	13	few
TGTGCCAGCAGCCAAGGACTAGCGGGCGGGGAGCTGTTTTTT	CASSQGLAGGELFF	TRBD2	TRBV3-1	TRBJ2-2	14	many
TGCAGTGCCCCTCCGGGACAGGGAATGAACACTGAAGCTTTCTTT	CSAPPGQGMNTEAFF	TRBD1	TRBV20-1	TRBJ1-1	15	.
TGCGCCAGCAGCCCATCCGTTAGCCACGAGCAGTACTTC	CASSPSVSHEQYF	.	TRBV10-1	TRBJ2-7	13	few
TGTGCCAGCAGTGGAGATTCGGATAGGGGTATTGGTGAGCAGTTCTTC	CASSGDSDRGIGEQFF	.	TRBV2	TRBJ2-1	16	few
TGTGCCAGCAGCCGTCTCCCGGGAGGTGGAAACACCATATATTTT	CASSRLPGGGNTIYF	.	TRBV7-9	TRBJ1-3	15	.
TGTGCCAGCAGCTCGGGACAGGGGGCCGATCAGCCCCAGCATTTT	CASSSGQGADQPQHF	TRBD1	TRBV7-9	TRBJ1-5	15	.
TGTGCCAGCAGCTTATCCTCGACTAGAGGTGACGAGCAGTACTTC	CASSLSSTRGDEQYF	.	TRBV7-2	TRBJ2-7	15	many
TGTGCCAGCAGCTTGGATGGGGGTAGCACAGATACGCAGTATTTT	CASSLDGGSTDTQYF	.	TRBV5-4	TRBJ2-3	15	many
TGTGCCAGCAGCGCGAGCTCCTACGAGCAGTACTTC	CASSASSYEQYF	.	TRBV7-9	TRBJ2-7	12	many
TGTGCCATCAGTGAGTCGAGGTTTGACAGGGACTACAATGAGCAGTTCTTC	CAISESRFDRDYNEQFF	TRBD1	TRBV10-3	TRBJ2-1	17	few
TGCGCCAGCAGTTACAGGGGGCCAGGCACTGAAGCTTTCTTT	CASSYRGPGTEAFF	TRBD1	TRBV10-2	TRBJ1-1	14	few
TGTGCCAGCAGCCCACAGGGGGGGACAGGCCAGCCCCAGCATTTT	CASSPQGGTGQPQHF	TRBD1	TRBV28	TRBJ1-5	15	.
TGCAGTGCTACCGGACTAGCGGGTTACAATGAGCAGTTCTTC	CSATGLAGYNEQFF	TRBD2	TRBV20-1	TRBJ2-1	14	many
TGTGCCAGCAGCGGGTTGGGCGAGCAGTACTTC	CASSGLGEQYF	.	TRBV5-4	TRBJ2-7	11	few
TGTGCCAGCAGTTTTTCCGGACTAAGCGGGAGCTACGAGCAGTACTTC	CASSFSGLSGSYEQYF	TRBD2	TRBV12-3/TRBV12-4	TRBJ2-7	16	few
TGTGCCAGCAGCACGGGACTAGCGGGAGGTAGCTCCTACAATGAGCAGTTCTTC	CASSTGLAGGSSYNEQFF	TRBD2	TRBV11-3	TRBJ2-1	18	many
TGCGCCAGCAGTGAAGTCTGGGATAATGAGCAGTTCTTC	CASSEVWDNEQFF	.	TRBV10-1	TRBJ2-1	13	many
TGCAGTGCTAGGGAGGGGAGCACAGATACGCAGTATTTT	CSAREGSTDTQYF	.	TRBV20-1	TRBJ2-3	13	many
TGCAGTGCTAGAGGGGCGGGAGATGTGGGCACAGATACGCAGTATTTT	CSARGAGDVGTDTQYF	TRBD2	TRBV20-1	TRBJ2-3	16	many
TGTGCCAGCAGCGCCTACGCAGGGACAGGGGGGAGGACCCAGTACTTC	CASSAYAGTGGRTQYF	TRBD1	TRBV7-2	TRBJ2-5	16	.
TGCGCCAGCAGCTCAGGACTAGCGGGAGGGCCCGAAACGCAGTATTTT	CASSSGLAGGPETQYF	TRBD2	TRBV5-1	TRBJ2-3	16	.
TGTGCCAGCAGGCGGCAGGGGGCCCCCTTAGAGCAGTTCTTC	CASRRQGAPLEQFF	TRBD1	TRBV28	TRBJ2-1	14	many
TGTGCCAGCAGCTTTGTGGATACGCAGTATTTT	CASSFVDTQYF	.	TRBV7-2	TRBJ2-3	11	few
TGTGCCAGCAGCCTCCAGCGGGAGAGGTACAATGAGCAGTTCTTC	CASSLQRERYNEQFF	TRBD2	TRBV28	TRBJ2-1	15	.
TGTGCCAGCAGTGAGAGGGGAAACACCATATATTTT	CASSERGNTIYF	.	TRBV6-1	TRBJ1-3	12	.
TGTGCCAGCAGGCAGACAGGGGTAAGCAATCAGCCCCAGCATTTT	CASRQTGVSNQPQHF	TRBD1	TRBV28	TRBJ1-5	15	many
TGTGCCAGCAGTCCGGGACAGCGTTGGGGGCCCCAGCATTTT	CASSPGQRWGPQHF	TRBD1	TRBV12-3/TRBV12-4	TRBJ1-5	14	many
TGCGCCAGCAGCCAAGATTTGGGGTTTAATCAGCCCCAGCATTTT	CASSQDLGFNQPQHF	.	TRBV4-1	TRBJ1-5	15	few
TGTGCCAGCAGCGTAGCCCCTAGTAGCTACGAGCAGTACTTC	CASSVAPSSYEQYF	.	TRBV9	TRBJ2-7	14	few
TGTGCCAGCAGTCCTAGTCCGGACGAGCAGTACTTC	CASSPSPDEQYF	.	TRBV6-6	TRBJ2-7	12	few
TGTGCCAGCAGCGAAAGACTAGCGGTTAACACAGATACGCAGTATTTT	CASSERLAVNTDTQYF	TRBD2	TRBV9	TRBJ2-3	16	few
TGTGCCAGCAGATCTTGGGGACTAGCTGCCTACGAGCAGTACTTC	CASRSWGLAAYEQYF	TRBD2	TRBV28	TRBJ2-7	15	many
TGTGCCAGCAGCCAAGAGGAGGGGCTTACGCAGTATTTT	CASSQEEGLTQYF	.	TRBV3-1	TRBJ2-3	13	.
TGTGCCAGCAGCCCCGGACTAGCGGGCCGACACAATGAGCAGTTCTTC	CASSPGLAGRHNEQFF	TRBD2	TRBV28	TRBJ2-1	16	few
TGTGCCTGGAGTAAAGGGCAGGGAGGAGGCTACACCTTC	CAWSKGQGGGYTF	.	TRBV30	TRBJ1-2	13	.
TGTGCCAGCAGCCGGGACCGTAAAGAGACCCAGTACTTC	CASSRDRKETQYF	.	TRBV11-1	TRBJ2-5	13	once
TGCAGTGCCAACCGGGACAATAATTCACCCCTCCACTTT	CSANRDNNSPLHF	.	TRBV20-1	TRBJ1-6	13	many
TGTGCCAGCAGCCCGTCCCGAGGACGATTAAACAATGAGCAGTTCTTC	CASSPSRGRLNNEQFF	.	TRBV11-2	TRBJ2-1	16	many
TGTGCCAGCAGCTTGGCCGGGACAGGGGACGAAAAACTGTTTTTT	CASSLAGTGDEKLFF	TRBD1	TRBV7-9	TRBJ1-4	15	many
TGTGCCAGCAGCTTCCCCCCTTTGGGAGGGGATCGCACAGATACGCAGTATTTT	CASSFPPLGGDRTDTQYF	TRBD2	TRBV7-9	TRBJ2-3	18	.
TGTGCCAGCAGCCTTGGACAGGGGGCCGGGGAGACCCAGTACTTC	CASSLGQGAGETQYF	TRBD1	TRBV5-5	TRBJ2-5	15	.
TGTGCCAGTCGTTGGGGGTCAAGCTCCTACAATGAGCAGTTCTTC	CASRWGSSSYNEQFF	.	TRBV19	TRBJ2-1	15	few
TGTGCCAGCAGCTCGGGTAGCACAGATACGCAGTATTTT	CASSSGSTDTQYF	.	TRBV7-2	TRBJ2-3	13	.
TGTGCCAGCAGTTACTCGGACACTAGCACCAATGAGCAGTTCTTC	CASSYSDTSTNEQFF	.	TRBV6-5	TRBJ2-1	15	few
TGCGCCAGCAGATCGAGCGGGACAGGGGGTGACGAGCAGTACTTC	CASRSSGTGGDEQYF	TRBD1	TRBV10-2	TRBJ2-7	15	.
TGTGCCAGCAGCGTAGAACCTAGCAACTACAATGAGCAGTTCTTC	CASSVEPSNYNEQFF	.	TRBV9	TRBJ2-1	15	many
TGCAGTGCTAGCCACATGGGGGGACGGCTGAACACTGAAGCTTTCTTT	CSASHMGGRLNTEAFF	.	TRBV20-1	TRBJ1-1	16	many